This T cell receptor (beta chain) was identified during a study of T cell responses to AZD1222 COVID-19 vaccine (dated by TCRdb to the early 2020s). With regard to the full study: AZD1222 recipients given second doses at about 4 weeks or at about 12 weeks were pooled, since spike-specific TCR depth and breadth were not found to differ between the two schedules. A total of over 230 trial participants underwent TCR sequencing, of whom 207 had received two doses of AZD1222 and around 25 had received two doses of the MenACWY control vaccine. Enrollment into the trials was organized by age into subgroups of 18-55, 56-69 and 70-plus years, and those subgroups contained roughly 150, 30 and 60 TCR-sequenced participants, respectively. Study-wide findings and limitations: A significant rise in spike-specific TCR breadth and depth was observed after two AZD1222 doses relative to day 0 and relative to MenACWY recipients. Most participants were white British and females outnumbered males, and the authors suggested that clonal diversity may have been underestimated. CD4 TCRs associated with the vaccine covered the entire spike protein, and the dominant responses were in regions 160-218 and 743-854. The 56-69-year group was small, and its depth increase did not reach significance, likely because of low power. Conclusions about previously exposed vaccinees are limited, since just five to seven AZD1222 recipients were seropositive for SARS-CoV-2 at baseline. Because no day 14 peak-response samples were available, the repertoires could be characterized only after the peak T cell response. Reportedly, close to half of the unique spike-specific TCRs recognized epitopes lying outside the regions that are mutated in the B.1.351 and B.1.1.7 variants.

The germline V gene supplies CDR1 KGHSH and CDR2 LQKENI. A distance of 18 bases separates the germline ends of V and J, which lose 4 bases and 8 bases respectively. Reading from cysteine to phenylalanine, the CDR3 counts 15 amino acids. The kept DNA is CDR3 alone, 45 bases in frame from the first base. The CDR3 regions of human TCRbeta chains were analyzed by immunosequencing. The paper's processing steps were these. TCRs in the repertoires were compared against a reference library of SARS-CoV-2-specific TCRs that had been generated with the MIRA antigen-specificity platform. Breadth was defined as the fraction of unique TCRs that were SARS-CoV-2-associated, and depth was defined as the fraction of total T cells that were SARS-CoV-2-associated. Using the MIRA data, every spike-specific TCR was mapped to the spike region that the TCR reacted to and assigned to either a CD4 or a CD8 class. Log10-transformed breadth and depth values were compared by one-way ANOVA with Sidak's multiple comparisons tests. The immuneACCESS repertoire file appears here via TCRdb, limited to in-frame rearrangements. These files lack a portion of the clones; in checked studies, under half of the deficit traces to unresolved V genes, and the cause of the others is not known. V, J and clone size reflect that table, while D and trimming were determined from the DNA. The sample table shows over 75,000 clones, and around 87% are seen once. 30% to 35% of the sample comes from the top ten.

This clone came up once. Which antigen it targets is not known. Nothing much larger sits one base from this clone, and base qualities are not available. The time point label, read with the paper, signifies: baseline before first vaccination. The vaccinee samples were drawn from two UK trials, COV001 and COV002, one of which was a single-blind randomized controlled phase 2/3 trial testing AZD1222 (ChAdOx1 nCoV-19) in healthy adults. Trial participant PBMC samples were collected at day 0 and day 28 after the second dose for TCRbeta chain sequencing. This specimen was peripheral blood, taken on day 0 of AZD1222 vaccination. This TCR was sampled from an adult in good health. Rearrangement joined TRBV18 to TRBJ2-1, with the D gene not clear enough to name. The CDR3 protein: CASSLLKAAPDEQFF. In nucleotide form, the sequence is TGTGCCAGCTCACTTCTGAAGGCGGCGCCAGATGAGCAGTTCTTC.